This TCR beta chain was recovered during a study of regulatory T cells in long-lasting Graves disease. Findings of the study overall: Relative to newly diagnosed Graves' patients, persistent ones had lower TCR diversity.

At least ten counts were recorded for this clonotype. Antigen unknown. With V trimmed by 11 bases and J by 0 bases, 4 bases remained unmatched. Germline-derived CDR1 and CDR2 are ENHRY and SYGVKD. This CDR3 has 15 amino acids. Time point denoted: newly diagnosed GD, antithyroid drugs for less than 3 months. Construction of the TCR library relied on RNA isolated from PBMCs. An endocrinology department in Xi'an, China, recruited the patients. Arm-PCR of CDR3 regions and iRepertoire HTBI primers were used to build TCR beta libraries. TCRdb independently ran MiXCR on the multiplex PCR reads; one entry per CDR3 protein. The repertoire includes about 470,000 distinct CDR3 sequences, around 16% of them detected once, and roughly an eighth sits in the top ten. The same sample was also used in a study of T cells in Graves' hyperthyroidism and ophthalmopathy. As that study records: When the TCR CDR3 underwent first-round RT-PCR, the HTBI primer set was used.

The sequence was obtained from a man aged 40-49 years with Graves disease. The chain has TRBV10-3 and TRBJ2-3; TRBD2 agrees at 14 bases. The input for sequencing was peripheral blood mononuclear cells (PBMCs), taken at new diagnosis, from a patient treated with antithyroid drugs. The DNA for the CDR3 is TGTGCCGTGGGACTAGCGGGAGTTAGCACAGATACGCAGTATTTT. Encoded protein: CAVGLAGVSTDTQYF.